Presented here are 10 T cell receptor beta chains from one specimen sequenced in a study of blood T cells in healthy people across ages. A sample-barcoded 5' primer and a J-beta primer mix were used in a second PCR of roughly 7 to 12 cycles. TCRdb reprocessed the 5' RACE reads via MiXCR and lists one record per CDR3 protein. The sample includes about 1.8 million distinct CDR3 sequences, less than 50% of them seen just once. Sample: blood. All receptors come from a woman aged 40-49 years in good health.

This clonotype showed up just a few times. V usage is TRBV7-2 and J usage is TRBJ2-1; the D gene is possibly TRBD1 (5 bases). Trimming pared 0 bases from V and 8 bases from J, leaving 14 bases between. Germline loops: CDR1 SGHTA, CDR2 FQGNSA. The CDR3 runs to 15 residues. CDR3 nucleotide sequence: TGTGCCAGCAGCTTAGCGGGGCGACTCAGCCATGAGCAGTTCTTC. Its protein is CASSLAGRLSHEQFF.

The chain is built from TRBV27 and TRBJ1-6; D may be TRBD1 (6 bases). CDR1 MNHEY and CDR2 SMNVEV come from the germline V gene (reference sequence). This CDR3 is 13 amino acids long. V lost 5 bases, J lost 14 bases, and 16 bases lay in between. The chain's CDR3 is CASSPDRLRALHF. In nucleotides, the CDR3 is TGTGCCAGCAGTCCCGACAGGTTAAGGGCCCTCCACTTT.

The chain recombines TRBV27 with TRBJ1-5, with D unclear. V was pared by 2 bases and J by 5 bases, with 7 bases between. The CDR3 is 13 amino acids. CDR1 is MNHEY and CDR2 is SMNVEV in the germline V gene (reference sequence). The CDR3 nucleotides are TGTGCCAGCAGTTTAAGCATCTATCAGCCCCAGCATTTT. This translates into CASSLSIYQPQHF.

Comment on this clonotype: At one boundary the junction diverges from the germline segment, which might be a read error. The chain combines TRBV9 with TRBJ2-1; D not certain. This CDR3 is built from 16 residues. Germline V gene data show CDR1 as SGDLS and CDR2 as YYNGEE. The DNA for the CDR3 is TGTGCCAGCAGCCCACCTGCAACTGGGCCGAGGAATGATCAGTTCTTC. Its protein is CASSPPATGPRNDQFF.

This clonotype was seen a few times. J is TRBJ2-1 and V is TRBV6-1; D perhaps matches TRBD1 (7 bases). This CDR3 contains 15 residues. Germline assignment: CDR1 MNHNS and CDR2 SASEGT. The V end lost 2 bases, the J end lost 11 bases, and 19 bases lay between the germline ends. The CDR3 reads CASSEPRQGLSKQFF. For the CDR3, the DNA is TGTGCCAGCAGTGAACCACGACAGGGACTCAGTAAGCAGTTCTTC.

The CDR3 nucleotides are TGCAGTGCCTCCGGACTAGCGGGGGCCGCGGAGGGGCACAATGAGCAGTACTTC. This gives the protein CSASGLAGAAEGHNEQYF. This chain connects TRBV20-1 to TRBJ2-5; 13 nucleotides align to TRBD2. Germline assignment: CDR1 DFQATT and CDR2 SNEGSKA (reference sequence). This CDR3 region has 18 residues. V was clipped by 6 bases and J by 11 bases; unmatched bases: 24.

This clonotype showed up just once. The chain links TRBV7-9 to TRBJ2-3, with 7 bases matching TRBD2. From germline, CDR1 is SEHNR and CDR2 FQNEAQ (reference sequence). This CDR3 spans 13 amino acids. The V and J ends lost 6 bases and 4 bases, in that order; junction bases with no gene match: 4. CDR3 residues: CASRQLASDTQYF. The DNA for the CDR3 is TGTGCCAGCAGACAACTAGCGTCAGATACGCAGTATTTT.

The V gene is TRBV7-3, the J gene TRBJ2-3, with D unclear. The CDR3 has 14 amino acids. In germline, CDR1 is SGHTA, CDR2 FQGTGA. Trimming left V 3 bases short and J 4 bases short, with 11 bases between. The CDR3 sequence is CASSFPEVADTQYF. The CDR3 region has the DNA TGTGCCAGCAGCTTTCCAGAAGTGGCAGATACGCAGTATTTT.

This clonotype was detected only a few times. This chain joins TRBV4-3 and TRBJ2-1; D may match TRBD1 or TRBD2 (6 bases each). This CDR3 contains 15 residues. Germline lookup yields CDR1 LGHNA and CDR2 YSLEER. Trimming pared 1 base from V and 4 bases from J, leaving 11 bases between. The CDR3 region is CASSQAGALYNEQFF. The CDR3 DNA reads as TGCGCCAGCAGCCAAGCGGGGGCGCTTTACAATGAGCAGTTCTTC.

The genes are TRBV12-3 or TRBV12-4 and TRBJ2-7; weak D call: TRBD1 (6 bases). The CDR3 sequence is 12 residues long. V dropped 4 bases and J dropped 7 bases, with 11 bases sitting between them. CDR3 bases: TGTGCCAGCAGTTACAGGGACAATGAGCAGTACTTC. Protein: CASSYRDNEQYF.